A selection of T cell receptor beta chains follows, all from one sample in a study of T cells in Graves' hyperthyroidism and ophthalmopathy. Using its own MiXCR run on the multiplex PCR reads, TCRdb lists one record per CDR3 protein. The data hold hundreds of thousands of distinct CDR3 sequences, with 35% observed a single time. Sequenced sample: blood. All receptors derive from a woman aged 40 to 50 with Graves' hyperthyroidism. Each CDR3 is given with its conserved first and last residue. Each record gives: J gene, V gene, clone size, CDR3 length, D gene, CDR3 DNA, CDR3 protein. The D gene is left open where the match is weak. Rows may omit the clone size; those that give it use once, few, many or a size class.

j_gene: TRBJ1-4; v_gene: TRBV12-3/TRBV12-4; abundance: many; len: 13; d_gene: NA; CDR3nt: TGTGCCAGCAGTTTCCAGGGGATGGAAAAACTGTTTTTT; CDR3aa: CASSFQGMEKLFF
j_gene: TRBJ1-6; v_gene: TRBV9; abundance: NA; len: 16; d_gene: NA; CDR3nt: TGTGCCAGCAGCCTCTCTACAGAGTATGATAATTCACCCCTCCACTTT; CDR3aa: CASSLSTEYDNSPLHF
j_gene: TRBJ1-3; v_gene: TRBV21-1; abundance: NA; len: 17; d_gene: NA; CDR3nt: TGTGCCAGCAGCATACTAGGGGGGGCTACCTCTGGAAACACCATATATTTT; CDR3aa: CASSILGGATSGNTIYF
j_gene: TRBJ2-5; v_gene: TRBV15; abundance: NA; len: 17; d_gene: TRBD2; CDR3nt: TGTGCCACCAGCAGTTACTCAGCCCGGGGGAGGGGAGAGACCCAGTACTTC; CDR3aa: CATSSYSARGRGETQYF
j_gene: TRBJ1-3; v_gene: TRBV24-1; abundance: few; len: 15; d_gene: NA; CDR3nt: TGTGCCAGCAGTGAGGGGGGATTCTCTGGAAACACCATATATTTT; CDR3aa: CASSEGGFSGNTIYF
j_gene: TRBJ2-5; v_gene: TRBV10-3; abundance: many; len: 14; d_gene: NA; CDR3nt: TGTGCCATCAGTGATGTTCCGGGCGGGGAGACCCAGTACTTC; CDR3aa: CAISDVPGGETQYF
j_gene: TRBJ1-3; v_gene: TRBV20-1; abundance: few; len: 12; d_gene: NA; CDR3nt: TGCAGTGCGCGACATGAGGGAAACACCATATATTTT; CDR3aa: CSARHEGNTIYF
j_gene: TRBJ2-5; v_gene: TRBV11-2; abundance: many; len: 14; d_gene: NA; CDR3nt: TGTGCCAGCAGCTTACTGCAGGGGAGTGGGACCCAGTACTTC; CDR3aa: CASSLLQGSGTQYF
j_gene: TRBJ1-5; v_gene: TRBV19; abundance: many; len: 15; d_gene: NA; CDR3nt: TGTGCCAGTAAGGATATAGGGGGAGATCATCAGCCCCAGCATTTT; CDR3aa: CASKDIGGDHQPQHF
j_gene: TRBJ1-5; v_gene: TRBV6-2/TRBV6-3; abundance: few; len: 13; d_gene: NA; CDR3nt: TGTGCCAGCCATTTATCGGGCAATCAGCCCCAGCATTTT; CDR3aa: CASHLSGNQPQHF
j_gene: TRBJ2-5; v_gene: TRBV9; abundance: many; len: 15; d_gene: NA; CDR3nt: TGTGCCAGCAGCGTAGCTGAGGGCCTGCAAGAGACCCAGTACTTC; CDR3aa: CASSVAEGLQETQYF
j_gene: TRBJ1-1; v_gene: TRBV7-2; abundance: NA; len: 14; d_gene: NA; CDR3nt: TGTGCCAGCAGCGCCCGTTGGACAGATCTTGAAGCTTTCTTT; CDR3aa: CASSARWTDLEAFF
j_gene: TRBJ2-7; v_gene: TRBV28; abundance: NA; len: 14; d_gene: TRBD2; CDR3nt: TGTGCCAGCAGTTTTAACTCGGGAGGGGGCGAGCAGTACTTC; CDR3aa: CASSFNSGGGEQYF
j_gene: TRBJ1-1; v_gene: TRBV6-5; abundance: few; len: 14; d_gene: TRBD1; CDR3nt: TGTGCCAGCAGTCCGAGGGACAGGGTAACTGAAGCTTTCTTT; CDR3aa: CASSPRDRVTEAFF
j_gene: TRBJ1-1; v_gene: TRBV5-1; abundance: few; len: 15; d_gene: NA; CDR3nt: TGCGCCAGCAGCTTGGTGAAGGGCGCGGGTACTGAAGCTTTCTTT; CDR3aa: CASSLVKGAGTEAFF
j_gene: TRBJ1-5; v_gene: TRBV7-3; abundance: many; len: 13; d_gene: NA; CDR3nt: TGTGCCAGCAGCTTAACGAACAATCAGCCCCAGCATTTT; CDR3aa: CASSLTNNQPQHF
j_gene: TRBJ2-7; v_gene: TRBV2; abundance: few; len: 15; d_gene: NA; CDR3nt: TGTGCCAAATTACCCTCTCGACATCGACTCTACGAGCAGTACTTC; CDR3aa: CAKLPSRHRLYEQYF
j_gene: TRBJ1-3; v_gene: TRBV19; abundance: many; len: 15; d_gene: NA; CDR3nt: TGTGCCAGTAGTATACCGGGCAGGGAGAGAAGGACCATATATTTT; CDR3aa: CASSIPGRERRTIYF
j_gene: TRBJ1-1; v_gene: TRBV2; abundance: many; len: 12; d_gene: NA; CDR3nt: TGTGCCACTCCGGGACGGCACACTGAAGCTTTCTTT; CDR3aa: CATPGRHTEAFF
j_gene: TRBJ1-2; v_gene: TRBV20-1; abundance: NA; len: 16; d_gene: NA; CDR3nt: TGCAGTGCCGAAGCGGGGGACAATCCCTTAACTTATGGCTACACCTTC; CDR3aa: CSAEAGDNPLTYGYTF
j_gene: TRBJ2-2; v_gene: TRBV24-1; abundance: many; len: 15; d_gene: NA; CDR3nt: TGTGCCACCAGTGATCCAGACTCGAACACCGGGGAGCTGTTTTTT; CDR3aa: CATSDPDSNTGELFF
j_gene: TRBJ2-5; v_gene: TRBV4-3; abundance: NA; len: 15; d_gene: TRBD2; CDR3nt: TGCGCCAGCAGCCCTGAGGGGCGGGGGCAAGAGACCCAGTACTTC; CDR3aa: CASSPEGRGQETQYF
j_gene: TRBJ1-1; v_gene: TRBV5-1; abundance: few; len: 15; d_gene: TRBD1; CDR3nt: TGCGCCAGCAGCTTGGTGGGACAGGGGCCCACTGAAGCTTTCTTT; CDR3aa: CASSLVGQGPTEAFF
j_gene: TRBJ2-3; v_gene: TRBV29-1; abundance: few; len: 13; d_gene: TRBD2; CDR3nt: TGCAGCGTTGATCTAGCGGGCACAGATACGCAGTATTTT; CDR3aa: CSVDLAGTDTQYF
j_gene: TRBJ1-6; v_gene: TRBV25-1; abundance: many; len: 14; d_gene: NA; CDR3nt: TGTGCCAGCAGTGAACGGTCGGGTGGGGCGACCCTCCACTTT; CDR3aa: CASSERSGGATLHF
j_gene: TRBJ1-5; v_gene: TRBV5-5; abundance: few; len: 16; d_gene: TRBD1; CDR3nt: TGCGCCAGCAGCCCGCACCCGGACAGGGGAGGGCAGCCCCAGCATTTT; CDR3aa: CASSPHPDRGGQPQHF
j_gene: TRBJ2-7; v_gene: TRBV2; abundance: many; len: 13; d_gene: NA; CDR3nt: TGTGCCAGCAGTGAAGTCGCGATCTACGAGCAGTACTTC; CDR3aa: CASSEVAIYEQYF
j_gene: TRBJ2-7; v_gene: TRBV7-3; abundance: many; len: 13; d_gene: NA; CDR3nt: TGTGCCAGCAGCTCCGCCGCTTCGGGAGAGCAGTACTTC; CDR3aa: CASSSAASGEQYF
j_gene: TRBJ2-7; v_gene: TRBV7-2; abundance: few; len: 15; d_gene: NA; CDR3nt: TGTGCCAGCAGCTTTTCTCTTTCGAGGGGTTACGAGCAGTACTTC; CDR3aa: CASSFSLSRGYEQYF
j_gene: TRBJ2-5; v_gene: TRBV2; abundance: many; len: 12; d_gene: NA; CDR3nt: TGTGCCAGCAAGTATGGCAGGGAGACCCAGTACTTC; CDR3aa: CASKYGRETQYF
j_gene: TRBJ1-1; v_gene: TRBV2; abundance: many; len: 15; d_gene: TRBD1; CDR3nt: TGTGCCAGCAACCCCTTACAGGGGGCGTACACTGAAGCTTTCTTT; CDR3aa: CASNPLQGAYTEAFF
j_gene: TRBJ2-7; v_gene: TRBV4-1; abundance: NA; len: 14; d_gene: NA; CDR3nt: TGCGCCAGCAGCCTTAAAGACAGCTCCTACGAGCAGTACTTC; CDR3aa: CASSLKDSSYEQYF
j_gene: TRBJ1-1; v_gene: TRBV10-3; abundance: many; len: 11; d_gene: TRBD1; CDR3nt: TGTGCAAGCCACAGGGGAACTGAAGCTTTCTTT; CDR3aa: CASHRGTEAFF
j_gene: TRBJ2-2; v_gene: TRBV6-4; abundance: few; len: 14; d_gene: NA; CDR3nt: TGTGCCAGCAGTGAGACTAGTTCCACCGGGGAGCTGTTTTTT; CDR3aa: CASSETSSTGELFF
j_gene: TRBJ1-1; v_gene: TRBV6-5; abundance: NA; len: 15; d_gene: NA; CDR3nt: TGTGCCAGCACCGATGCGGGTGGGGGGGGCACTGAAGCTTTCTTT; CDR3aa: CASTDAGGGGTEAFF
j_gene: TRBJ2-2; v_gene: TRBV13; abundance: NA; len: 14; d_gene: NA; CDR3nt: TGTGCCAGCAGCCCCGAGCGGGTTACCGGGGAGCTGTTTTTT; CDR3aa: CASSPERVTGELFF
j_gene: TRBJ1-2; v_gene: TRBV6-1; abundance: few; len: 13; d_gene: TRBD1; CDR3nt: TGTGCCAGTGGACTCACAGGGGGCAACGGCTACACCTTC; CDR3aa: CASGLTGGNGYTF
j_gene: TRBJ1-3; v_gene: TRBV9; abundance: NA; len: 15; d_gene: NA; CDR3nt: TGTGCCAGCAGCGCCAACGCTGGGACTGGAGACACCATATATTTT; CDR3aa: CASSANAGTGDTIYF
j_gene: TRBJ2-7; v_gene: TRBV19; abundance: many; len: 13; d_gene: TRBD1; CDR3nt: TGTGCCAGTAGTCCGGGACAGGCTTACGAGCAGTACTTC; CDR3aa: CASSPGQAYEQYF
j_gene: TRBJ1-2; v_gene: TRBV25-1; abundance: NA; len: 16; d_gene: NA; CDR3nt: TGTGCCAGCAGTGAATGGCAGCGGGAGACATTGGGTGAGCAGCTCTTC; CDR3aa: CASSEWQRETLGEQLF
j_gene: TRBJ1-5; v_gene: TRBV6-2/TRBV6-3; abundance: many; len: 13; d_gene: TRBD1; CDR3nt: TGTGCCAGCTGTACAGGGGGCAATCAGCCCCAGCATTTT; CDR3aa: CASCTGGNQPQHF
j_gene: TRBJ1-3; v_gene: TRBV20-1; abundance: many; len: 15; d_gene: NA; CDR3nt: TGCAGTGCTAGAGATCCGGGGAGTACTGGAAACACCATATATTTT; CDR3aa: CSARDPGSTGNTIYF
j_gene: TRBJ2-7; v_gene: TRBV7-9; abundance: NA; len: 14; d_gene: NA; CDR3nt: TGTGCCAGCAGCCCCCGGACAGCGCCCTACGAGCAGTACTTC; CDR3aa: CASSPRTAPYEQYF
j_gene: TRBJ2-7; v_gene: TRBV7-6; abundance: NA; len: 16; d_gene: TRBD2; CDR3nt: TGTGCCAGCAGCCCTCACCAGCGGGAGAACTCCTACGAGCAGTACTTC; CDR3aa: CASSPHQRENSYEQYF
j_gene: TRBJ2-6; v_gene: TRBV10-3; abundance: NA; len: 14; d_gene: TRBD1; CDR3nt: TGTGCTAGAGATAGGGGGCGTGGGGCCAACGTCCTGACTTTC; CDR3aa: CARDRGRGANVLTF
j_gene: TRBJ1-1; v_gene: TRBV2; abundance: few; len: 14; d_gene: NA; CDR3nt: TGTGCCAGCATCCCCCGGGGGCAGAACACTGAAGCTTTCTTT; CDR3aa: CASIPRGQNTEAFF
j_gene: TRBJ1-5; v_gene: TRBV5-6; abundance: few; len: 17; d_gene: NA; CDR3nt: TGTGCCAGCAGCCGCCGCGGGGTTGGGTTTTGGGGTCAGCCCCAGCATTTT; CDR3aa: CASSRRGVGFWGQPQHF
j_gene: TRBJ1-2; v_gene: TRBV20-1; abundance: few; len: 13; d_gene: NA; CDR3nt: TGCAGTGCTAGCGGGGTGCAATCCTATGGCTACACCTTC; CDR3aa: CSASGVQSYGYTF
j_gene: TRBJ2-7; v_gene: TRBV12-3/TRBV12-4; abundance: many; len: 13; d_gene: NA; CDR3nt: TGTGCCAGCAGCTTAGGACAGCCCTACGAGCAGTACTTC; CDR3aa: CASSLGQPYEQYF
j_gene: TRBJ2-7; v_gene: TRBV19; abundance: NA; len: 16; d_gene: TRBD2; CDR3nt: TGTGCCAGTAGTATTCGCGATCTAAGCGGGAGCTACGAGCAGTACTTC; CDR3aa: CASSIRDLSGSYEQYF